This TCR beta chain is drawn from a study of blood T cell repertoires in COVID-19. Study-wide context: PBMCs, B-cell-depleted T cells, or T cells were the source of the cDNA or gDNA that made up the material.

The CDR3 is 15 amino acids. Trimming removed 6 bases from V and 5 bases from J; junction bases left unmatched: 12. Germline assignment: CDR1 MGHRA and CDR2 YSYEKL. Membership in each cohort depended on participant-reported clinical history. In the authors' methods: Amplification of reference gene primers provided the estimated nucleated cell counts. The assay was immunoSEQ multiplex PCR, and TCRdb's table has in-frame clones only and misses some. V and J calls and clone size follow that table, whereas D and trimming were derived from the DNA. Of 150,000 to 200,000 clones in the sample, 70% to 85% are singletons; the top ten hold about 15%.

Source material: PBMCs or T cells enriched from blood (not recorded which). This receptor was taken from a man between 45 and 60 years old who had recovered from COVID-19. The chain recombines TRBV4-1 with TRBJ2-7; TRBD2 aligns across 8 bases. CDR3 amino acids: CASSPHTTGGDEQYF. CDR3 nucleotides: TGCGCCAGCAGTCCACATACTACGGGAGGGGACGAGCAGTACTTC.